This TCR beta chain was found in a study of response to subunit inactivated influenza vaccine. Whole-study results and caveats: New T cells are recruited in small numbers by each seasonal influenza vaccination, according to the authors' suggestion.

TCRdb re-derived calls from the RT-PCR reads in MiXCR, one entry per CDR3 protein. The table has about 190,000 distinct CDR3 sequences, approximately 15% seen once. This clonotype was found a few times. What it binds is not known. Trimming took 4 bases from V and 8 from J, leaving 8 bases between them. Germline-derived CDR1 and CDR2 are MNHEY and SVGEGT. The CDR3 runs 12 residues. The chain has TRBV6-2 or TRBV6-3 and TRBJ2-2, with D unclear. This specimen was CD8+ T cells sorted from PBMCs, taken around 5 days after vaccination. The receptor's source is a man aged 50 or older who received an inactivated influenza vaccine. DNA for the CDR3: TGTGCCAGCAGTTCCCTCCGGGGGGAGCTGTTTTTT. Translating gives CASSSLRGELFF.